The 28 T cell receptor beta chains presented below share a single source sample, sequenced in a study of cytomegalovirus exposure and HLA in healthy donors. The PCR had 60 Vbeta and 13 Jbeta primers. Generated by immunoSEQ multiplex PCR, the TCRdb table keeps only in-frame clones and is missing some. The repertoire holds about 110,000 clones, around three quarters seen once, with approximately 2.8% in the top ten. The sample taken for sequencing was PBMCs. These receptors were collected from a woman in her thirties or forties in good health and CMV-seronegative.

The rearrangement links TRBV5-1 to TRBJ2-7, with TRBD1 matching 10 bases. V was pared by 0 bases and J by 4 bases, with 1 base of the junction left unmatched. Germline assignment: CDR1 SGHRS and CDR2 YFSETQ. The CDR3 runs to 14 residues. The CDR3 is CASSLADRGYEQYF. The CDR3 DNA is TGCGCCAGCAGCTTGGCGGACAGGGGGTACGAGCAGTACTTC.

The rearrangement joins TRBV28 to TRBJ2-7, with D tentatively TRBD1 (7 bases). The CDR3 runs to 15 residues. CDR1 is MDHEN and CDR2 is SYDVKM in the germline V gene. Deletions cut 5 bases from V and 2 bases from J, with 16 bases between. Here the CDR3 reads CASSGGTEIAYEQYF. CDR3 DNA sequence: TGTGCCAGCAGTGGGGGGACAGAAATCGCCTACGAGCAGTACTTC.

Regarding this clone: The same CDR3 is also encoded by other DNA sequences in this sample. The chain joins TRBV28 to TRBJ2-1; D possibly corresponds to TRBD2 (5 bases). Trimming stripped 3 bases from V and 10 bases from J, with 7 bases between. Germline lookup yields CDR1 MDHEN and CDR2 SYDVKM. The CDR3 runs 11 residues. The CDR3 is CASSLSGEQFF. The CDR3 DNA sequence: TGTGCCAGCAGTTTGAGCGGAGAGCAGTTCTTC.

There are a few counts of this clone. This CDR3 reads CASSYRTEPSTDTQYF. In DNA form, the CDR3 reads TGTGCCAGCAGCTACCGGACAGAACCTAGCACAGATACGCAGTATTTT. The rearrangement joins TRBV7-2 to TRBJ2-3; D perhaps matches TRBD1 (6 bases). Trimming cost V 4 bases and J 0 bases, with 14 bases left between them. The CDR3 is 16 residues long. Germline assignment: CDR1 SGHTA and CDR2 FQGNSA.

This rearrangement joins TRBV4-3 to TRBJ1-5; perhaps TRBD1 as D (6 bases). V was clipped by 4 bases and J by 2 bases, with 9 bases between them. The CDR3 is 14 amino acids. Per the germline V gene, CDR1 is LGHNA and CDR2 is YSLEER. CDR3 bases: TGCGCCAGCAGCCTTACAGGGCGCAATCAGCCCCAGCATTTT. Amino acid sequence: CASSLTGRNQPQHF.

The DNA of the CDR3 is TGCGCCAGCAGTCCTCCCCGGGACAGAAATAATGAAAAACTGTTTTTT. It translates to CASSPPRDRNNEKLFF. The gene calls are TRBV10-2 and TRBJ1-4; 7 bases agree with TRBD1. CDR1 and CDR2 from the germline V gene are WSHSY and SAAADI. Germline trimming cut 5 bases from V and 4 bases from J; bases unmatched to any gene: 10. CDR3 size: 16 residues.

The CDR3 protein is CASSLSGTGGGPQHF. Written as DNA, the CDR3 is TGTGCCAGCAGTTTATCCGGGACAGGGGGCGGGCCCCAGCATTTT. The rearrangement links TRBV27 to TRBJ1-5; TRBD1 matches at 12 bases. The germline CDR1 and CDR2 sequences are MNHEY and SMNVEV (reference sequence). The CDR3 sequence is 15 residues long. The trim removed 0 bases at V and 9 bases at J, leaving 3 bases unmatched.

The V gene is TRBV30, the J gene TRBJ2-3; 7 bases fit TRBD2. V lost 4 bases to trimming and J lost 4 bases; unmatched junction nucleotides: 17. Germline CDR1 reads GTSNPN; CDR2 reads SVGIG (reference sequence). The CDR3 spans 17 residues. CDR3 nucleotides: TGTGCCTGGATGGGGGAAGCGGGACCCTCCATGTCAGATACGCAGTATTTT. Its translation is CAWMGEAGPSMSDTQYF.

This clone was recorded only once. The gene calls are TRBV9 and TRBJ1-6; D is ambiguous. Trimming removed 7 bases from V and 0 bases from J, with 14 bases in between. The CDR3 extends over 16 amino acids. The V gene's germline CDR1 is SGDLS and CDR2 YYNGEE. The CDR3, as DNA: TGTGCCAGCCAGAAAGGACGGGACTCCTATAATTCACCCCTCCACTTT. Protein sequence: CASQKGRDSYNSPLHF.

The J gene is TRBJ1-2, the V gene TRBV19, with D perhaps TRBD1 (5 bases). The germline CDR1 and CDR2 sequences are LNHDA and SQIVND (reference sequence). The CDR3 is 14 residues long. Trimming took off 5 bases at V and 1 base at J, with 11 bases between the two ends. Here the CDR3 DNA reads TGTGCCAGTAGTCTACCAGACAGTAACTATGGCTACACCTTC. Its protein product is CASSLPDSNYGYTF.

CDR3 nucleotide sequence: TGCGCCAGCAGCTACCCGACTAGCGGGAGGGGCTCCTCCTACAATGAGCAGTTCTTC. It yields the protein CASSYPTSGRGSSYNEQFF. The chain links TRBV5-1 to TRBJ2-1, with 14 bases fitting TRBD2. This CDR3 comprises 19 residues. The trim removed 3 bases at V and 0 bases at J, leaving 8 bases unmatched. The germline V gene has CDR1 SGHRS and CDR2 YFSETQ.

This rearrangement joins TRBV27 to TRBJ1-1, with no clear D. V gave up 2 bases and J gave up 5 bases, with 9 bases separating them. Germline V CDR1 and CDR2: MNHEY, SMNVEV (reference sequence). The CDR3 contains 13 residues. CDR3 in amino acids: CASSLSGGTEAFF. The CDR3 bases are TGTGCCAGCAGTTTAAGCGGTGGAACTGAAGCTTTCTTT.

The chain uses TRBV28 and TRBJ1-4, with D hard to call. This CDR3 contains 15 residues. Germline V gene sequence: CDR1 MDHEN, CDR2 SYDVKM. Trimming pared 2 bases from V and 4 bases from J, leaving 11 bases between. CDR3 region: CASSLRQALNEKLFF. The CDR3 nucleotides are TGTGCCAGCAGTTTAAGGCAGGCGCTTAATGAAAAACTGTTTTTT.

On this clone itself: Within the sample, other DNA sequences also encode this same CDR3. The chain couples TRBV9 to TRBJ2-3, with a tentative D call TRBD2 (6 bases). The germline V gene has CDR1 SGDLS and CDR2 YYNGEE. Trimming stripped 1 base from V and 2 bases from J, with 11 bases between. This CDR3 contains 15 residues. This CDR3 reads CASSVRTGDTDTQYF. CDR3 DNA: TGTGCCAGCAGCGTAAGGACGGGGGACACAGATACGCAGTATTTT.

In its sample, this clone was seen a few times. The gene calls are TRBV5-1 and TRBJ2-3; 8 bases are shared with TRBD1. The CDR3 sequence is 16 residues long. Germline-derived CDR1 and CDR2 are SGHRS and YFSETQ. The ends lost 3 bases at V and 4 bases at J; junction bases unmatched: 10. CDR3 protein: CASSSAGQGDPDTQYF. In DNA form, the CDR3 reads TGCGCCAGCAGCTCGGCTGGACAGGGTGACCCAGATACGCAGTATTTT. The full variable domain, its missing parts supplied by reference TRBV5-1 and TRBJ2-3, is KAGVTQTPRYLIKTRGQQVTLSCSPISGHRSVSWYQQTPGQGLQFLFEYFSETQRNKGNFPGRFSGRQFSNSRSEMNVSTLELGDSALYLCASSSAGQGDPDTQYFGPGTRLTVL.

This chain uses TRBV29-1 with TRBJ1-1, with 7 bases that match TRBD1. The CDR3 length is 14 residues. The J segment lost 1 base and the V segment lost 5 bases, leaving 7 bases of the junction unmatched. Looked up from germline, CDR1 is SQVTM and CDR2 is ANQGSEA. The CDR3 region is CSVSRDRSNTEAFF. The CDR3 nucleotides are TGCAGCGTTTCCCGGGACAGATCGAACACTGAAGCTTTCTTT.

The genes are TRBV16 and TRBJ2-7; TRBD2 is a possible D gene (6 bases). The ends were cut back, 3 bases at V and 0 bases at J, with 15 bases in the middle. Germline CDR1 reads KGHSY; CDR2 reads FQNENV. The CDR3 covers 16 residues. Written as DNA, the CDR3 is TGTGCCAGCAGCCAGCGTTGGGGGGTTCCCTCCTACGAGCAGTACTTC. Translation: CASSQRWGVPSYEQYF. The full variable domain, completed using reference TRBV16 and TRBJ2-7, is GEEVAQTPKHLVRGEGQKAKLYCAPIKGHSYVFWYQQVLKNEFKFLISFQNENVFDETGMPKERFSAKCLPNSPCSLEIQATKLEDSAVYFCASSQRWGVPSYEQYFGPGTRLTVT.

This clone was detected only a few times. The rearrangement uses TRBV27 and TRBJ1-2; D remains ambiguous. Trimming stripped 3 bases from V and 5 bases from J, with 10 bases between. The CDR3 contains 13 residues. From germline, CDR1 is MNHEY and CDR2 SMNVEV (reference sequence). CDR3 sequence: CASSFKDTYGYTF. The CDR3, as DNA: TGTGCCAGCAGTTTTAAAGATACTTATGGCTACACCTTC.

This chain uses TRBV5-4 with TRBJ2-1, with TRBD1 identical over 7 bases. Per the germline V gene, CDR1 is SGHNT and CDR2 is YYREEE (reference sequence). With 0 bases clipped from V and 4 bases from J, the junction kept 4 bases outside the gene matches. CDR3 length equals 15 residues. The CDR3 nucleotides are TGTGCCAGCAGCTTGGGACAGGGAAAATACAATGAGCAGTTCTTC. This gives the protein CASSLGQGKYNEQFF.

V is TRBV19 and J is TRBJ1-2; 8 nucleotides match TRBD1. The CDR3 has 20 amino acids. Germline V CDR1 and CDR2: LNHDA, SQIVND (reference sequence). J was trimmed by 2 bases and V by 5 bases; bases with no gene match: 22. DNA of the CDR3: TGTGCCAGTAGTCTAACCCCCGTAGACAGGGGACTTCTACAGAACTATGGCTACACCTTC. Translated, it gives CASSLTPVDRGLLQNYGYTF.

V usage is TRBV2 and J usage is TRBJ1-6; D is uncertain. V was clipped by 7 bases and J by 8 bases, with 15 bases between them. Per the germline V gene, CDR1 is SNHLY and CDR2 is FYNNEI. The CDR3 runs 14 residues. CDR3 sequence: CASTSSPGYSPLHF. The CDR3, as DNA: TGTGCCAGCACCTCGTCCCCGGGGTATTCACCCCTCCACTTT.

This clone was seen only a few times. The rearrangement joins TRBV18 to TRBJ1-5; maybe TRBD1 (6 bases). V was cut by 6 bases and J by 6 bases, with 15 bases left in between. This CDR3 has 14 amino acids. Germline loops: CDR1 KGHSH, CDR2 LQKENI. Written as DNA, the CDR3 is TGTGCCAGCTCGCCCGAGGGGGTGTTTCAGCCCCAGCATTTT. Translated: CASSPEGVFQPQHF.

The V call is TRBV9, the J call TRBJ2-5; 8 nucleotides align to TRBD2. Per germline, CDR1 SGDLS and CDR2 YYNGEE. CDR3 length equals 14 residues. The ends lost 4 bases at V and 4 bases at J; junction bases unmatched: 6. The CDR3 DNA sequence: TGTGCCAGCAGCCCATCGGGAGGGGGAGAGACCCAGTACTTC. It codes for CASSPSGGGETQYF.

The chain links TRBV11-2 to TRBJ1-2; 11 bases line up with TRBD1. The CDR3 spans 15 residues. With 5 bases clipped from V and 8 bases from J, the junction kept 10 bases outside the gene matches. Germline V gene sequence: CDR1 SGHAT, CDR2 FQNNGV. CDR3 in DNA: TGTGCCAGCAGCAAGGACAGGGGGCTAGAGAAAGGCTACACCTTC. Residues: CASSKDRGLEKGYTF.

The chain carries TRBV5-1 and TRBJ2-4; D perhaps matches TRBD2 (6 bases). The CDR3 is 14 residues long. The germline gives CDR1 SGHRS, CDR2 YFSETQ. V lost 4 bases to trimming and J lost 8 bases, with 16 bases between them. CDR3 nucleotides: TGCGCCAGCAGCGCGGGACTCACGGGTGACATTCAGTACTTC. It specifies CASSAGLTGDIQYF.

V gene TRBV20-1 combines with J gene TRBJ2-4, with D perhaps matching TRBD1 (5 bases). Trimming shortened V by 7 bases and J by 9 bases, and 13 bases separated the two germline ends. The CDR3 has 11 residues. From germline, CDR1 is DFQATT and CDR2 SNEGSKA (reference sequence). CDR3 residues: CSVSQGVIQYF. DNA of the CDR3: TGCAGTGTATCCCAGGGTGTCATTCAGTACTTC.

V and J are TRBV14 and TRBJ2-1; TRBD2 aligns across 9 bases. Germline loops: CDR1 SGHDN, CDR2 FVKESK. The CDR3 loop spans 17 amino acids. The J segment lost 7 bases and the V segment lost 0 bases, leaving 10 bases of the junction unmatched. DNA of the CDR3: TGTGCCAGCAGCCAAGATAGCTGGCGGGAGGGCCCGAATGAGCAGTTCTTC. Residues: CASSQDSWREGPNEQFF.

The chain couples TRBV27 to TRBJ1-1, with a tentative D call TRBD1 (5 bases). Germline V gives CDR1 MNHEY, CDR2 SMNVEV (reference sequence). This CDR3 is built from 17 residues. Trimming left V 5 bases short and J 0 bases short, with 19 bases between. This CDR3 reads CASSPFARRGMNTEAFF. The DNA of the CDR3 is TGTGCCAGCAGTCCATTTGCCAGGAGGGGTATGAACACTGAAGCTTTCTTT.